This passage covers 30 T cell receptor beta chains from one sample sequenced in a study of blood T cell repertoires in COVID-19. TCRdb keeps only in-frame clones here, not all; method: immunoSEQ multiplex PCR. The sample has hundreds of thousands of clones; 86% are singletons. The specimen sequenced was PBMCs or T cells enriched from blood (not recorded which). All receptors derive from a woman aged 45-59 years in a cohort exposed to, infected with or recovered from COVID-19 (not recorded which).

This chain connects TRBV7-9 to TRBJ2-1; maybe TRBD1 (6 bases). This CDR3 is built from 15 residues. With 5 bases removed from V and 2 bases from J, the gap between germline ends came to 13 bases. The V gene's germline CDR1 is SEHNR and CDR2 FQNEAQ (reference sequence). CDR3 in DNA: TGTGCCAGCAGCGCCCCCGGGACACCCTACAATGAGCAGTTCTTC. Its protein is CASSAPGTPYNEQFF.

This chain links TRBV11-2 with TRBJ2-3; tentative D call: TRBD2 (7 bases). Germline assignment: CDR1 SGHAT and CDR2 FQNNGV. CDR3 length equals 15 residues. Trimming cost V 6 bases and J 0 bases, with 13 bases left between them. CDR3 residues: CASRLRGASTDTQYF. The CDR3 bases are TGTGCCAGCAGACTCCGGGGGGCTAGCACAGATACGCAGTATTTT.

The chain uses TRBV4-3 and TRBJ2-2, with a possible D match to TRBD2 (5 bases). V dropped 4 bases and J dropped 3 bases, with 24 bases sitting between them. CDR1 LGHNA and CDR2 YSLEER come from the germline V gene. The CDR3 spans 19 residues. The CDR3 sequence: CASSLGEQRNRLYTGELFF. CDR3 sequence (DNA): TGCGCCAGCAGCCTCGGGGAACAAAGAAACCGTCTATACACCGGGGAGCTGTTTTTT.

This rearrangement joins TRBV11-2 to TRBJ2-1; tentatively, D is TRBD2 (7 bases). Per the germline V gene, CDR1 is SGHAT and CDR2 is FQNNGV. With 5 bases removed from V and 2 bases from J, the gap between germline ends came to 16 bases. This CDR3 has 16 amino acids. The CDR3 reads CASSQSPGGPYNEQFF. The DNA of the CDR3 is TGTGCCAGCAGCCAAAGCCCCGGGGGGCCCTACAATGAGCAGTTCTTC. Looking up the rest from reference TRBV11-2 and TRBJ2-1 gives the full variable domain: EAGVAQSPRYKIIEKRQSVAFWCNPISGHATLYWYQQILGQGPKLLIQFQNNGVVDDSQLPKDRFSAERLKGVDSTLKIQPAKLEDSAVYLCASSQSPGGPYNEQFFGPGTRLTVL.

The genes are TRBV7-3 and TRBJ2-1; 7 bases map to TRBD2. Trimming at V came to 2 bases and at J to 5 bases, leaving 6 bases not matched to a gene. The CDR3 length is 15 residues. The germline V gene encodes CDR1 SGHTA and CDR2 FQGTGA. CDR3 sequence: CASSLGSGVNNEQFF. CDR3 in DNA: TGTGCCAGCAGCTTAGGCAGCGGGGTAAACAATGAGCAGTTCTTC.

The V and J genes are TRBV12-3 or TRBV12-4 and TRBJ1-2; TRBD1 might be the D (6 bases). Trimming removed 5 bases from V and 6 bases from J, with 13 bases in between. This CDR3 is built from 13 residues. The CDR3 sequence: CASSVPGGHGYTF. The CDR3 region has the DNA TGTGCCAGCAGTGTCCCCGGGGGGCATGGCTACACCTTC.

V usage is TRBV2 and J usage is TRBJ2-6, with TRBD1 matching over 9 bases. Germline V gene lookup returns CDR1 SNHLY and CDR2 FYNNEI. The CDR3 length is 21 residues. V trimming: 8 bases; J trimming: 0 bases; junction bases outside the gene matches: 20. For the CDR3, the DNA is TGTGCCAGCGGGGTTAGTAGTAGGGCGGGACAGGGCTTCTCTGGGGCCAACGTCCTGACTTTC. It codes for CASGVSSRAGQGFSGANVLTF.

This chain uses TRBV25-1 with TRBJ1-1, with D tentatively TRBD1 (5 bases). Trimming removed 2 bases at V and 8 bases at J, with 6 bases between. CDR1 and CDR2 from the germline V gene are MGHDK and SYGVNS. The CDR3 totals 11 residues. The CDR3 sequence: CASSEGGEAFF. CDR3 bases: TGTGCCAGCAGTGAAGGGGGGGAAGCTTTCTTT.

This clone was seen more than once but under ten times. This chain uses TRBV3-1 (or the pseudogene TRBV3-2) with TRBJ1-2; D uncertain. From germline, CDR1 is LGHDT and CDR2 YNNKEL (reference sequence). The V end lost 4 bases, the J end lost 4 bases, and 16 bases lay between the germline ends. The CDR3 is made up of 15 amino acids. The CDR3 protein is CASSPGPKAGYGYTF. The CDR3 bases are TGTGCCAGCAGCCCCGGACCAAAAGCGGGCTATGGCTACACCTTC.

CDR3 sequence (DNA): TGTGCCACCAGCGGGCCCGTTCTGACAGCGACAGACACAGATACGCAGTATTTT. It encodes CATSGPVLTATDTDTQYF. The chain combines TRBV15 with TRBJ2-3; weak D call: TRBD1 (5 bases). V lost 5 bases and J lost 2, with 23 bases in between. Germline lookup yields CDR1 LNHNV and CDR2 YYDKDF (reference sequence). The CDR3 loop spans 18 amino acids.

V is TRBV28 and J is TRBJ1-5; 9 bases match TRBD1. The junction had 10 bases not matched to a gene; V was cut back by 5 bases and J by 2 bases. The CDR3 totals 17 residues. CDR1 and CDR2 from the germline V gene are MDHEN and SYDVKM. CDR3 loop: CASSKNTGGWGNQPQHF. The DNA of the CDR3 is TGTGCCAGCAGTAAAAATACAGGGGGCTGGGGCAATCAGCCCCAGCATTTT.

The CDR3 DNA reads TGTGCCAGCAGCGCGGCCTACGAGCAGTACTTC. This encodes CASSAAYEQYF. The rearrangement joins TRBV5-8 to TRBJ2-7; D call uncertain. The germline gives CDR1 SGHTS, CDR2 YDEGEE. V gave up 4 bases and J gave up 2 bases, with 4 bases separating them. The length of the CDR3 is 11 residues. Drawing the rest from reference TRBV5-8 and TRBJ2-7, the complete variable domain is EAGVTQSPTHLIKTRGQQATLRCSPISGHTSVYWYQQALGLGLQFLLWYDEGEERNRGNFPPRFSGRQFPNYSSELNVNALELEDSALYLCASSAAYEQYFGPGTRLTVT.

The chain couples TRBV15 to TRBJ1-1; D call uncertain. This CDR3 is 13 amino acids long. Per germline, CDR1 LNHNV and CDR2 YYDKDF (reference sequence). Trimming shortened V by 5 bases and J by 1 base, and 8 bases separated the two germline ends. The CDR3 region has the DNA TGTGCCACCAGCCCCATGCGGAACACTGAAGCTTTCTTT. This translates into CATSPMRNTEAFF.

The chain links TRBV4-2 to TRBJ2-5; weak D call: TRBD1 (6 bases). The CDR3 totals 15 residues. V lost 0 bases and J 1 base, leaving 9 bases between the germline ends. Germline V CDR1 and CDR2: LGHNA, YNFKEQ. The CDR3 DNA follows: TGTGCCAGCAGCCAAGATCCAGGGGCCCAAGAGACCCAGTACTTC. It encodes CASSQDPGAQETQYF.

This chain uses TRBV5-5 with TRBJ1-2; D perhaps matches TRBD1 (5 bases). With 0 bases removed from V and 7 bases from J, the gap between germline ends came to 22 bases. The CDR3 runs 17 residues. Germline V gives CDR1 SGHKS, CDR2 YYEKEE (reference sequence). The CDR3 DNA reads as TGTGCCAGCAGCTTGGGGGGTGGCTGGGCAGGGAAGTCTGGCTACACCTTC. Encoded protein: CASSLGGGWAGKSGYTF.

This clone was seen a handful of times. This chain joins TRBV2 and TRBJ1-2; D gene unclear. CDR3 length equals 14 residues. CDR1 and CDR2 (germline): SNHLY, FYNNEI. V shed 3 bases and J shed 7 bases, with 15 bases lying between them. CDR3: CASSEWAAVGGYTF. DNA for the CDR3: TGTGCCAGCAGTGAGTGGGCAGCGGTTGGTGGCTACACCTTC. The variable domain in full, with the rest retrieved from reference TRBV2 and TRBJ1-2, is EPEVTQTPSHQVTQMGQEVILRCVPISNHLYFYWYRQILGQKVEFLVSFYNNEISEKSEIFDDQFSVERPDGSNFTLKIRSTKLEDSAMYFCASSEWAAVGGYTFGSGTRLTVV.

This sequence joins TRBV10-3 and TRBJ1-2, with TRBD1 matching over 8 bases. Germline-derived CDR1 and CDR2 are ENHRY and SYGVKD. J lost 7 bases, V lost 3 bases, and 10 bases had no gene match. The CDR3 length is 15 residues. The CDR3 sequence is CAISDSRGREAGYTF. In nucleotides, the CDR3 is TGTGCCATCAGTGATTCCAGGGGGCGCGAGGCTGGCTACACCTTC.

The chain recombines TRBV5-1 with TRBJ2-5, with 8 bases aligning to TRBD1. Trimming took 4 bases from V and 4 from J; bases not matched to a gene: 6. This CDR3 region has 14 residues. The germline V gene encodes CDR1 SGHRS and CDR2 YFSETQ. The CDR3 is CASSPRQGLETQYF. CDR3 nucleotides: TGCGCCAGCAGCCCCCGACAGGGGTTAGAGACCCAGTACTTC. The full variable domain, completed using reference TRBV5-1 and TRBJ2-5, is KAGVTQTPRYLIKTRGQQVTLSCSPISGHRSVSWYQQTPGQGLQFLFEYFSETQRNKGNFPGRFSGRQFSNSRSEMNVSTLELGDSALYLCASSPRQGLETQYFGPGTRLLVL.

V gene TRBV6-5 combines with J gene TRBJ2-7; a possible D gene is TRBD1 (6 bases). The CDR3 totals 15 residues. Germline CDR1 is MNHEY and CDR2 is SVGAGI. The V end was cut by 6 bases, the J end by 0 bases, with 15 bases between. CDR3 nucleotides: TGTGCCAGCAGCTCTACAGGGAAGGGCTCCTACGAGCAGTACTTC. Translation: CASSSTGKGSYEQYF.

The chain employs TRBV4-3 and TRBJ2-3; the match to TRBD2 covers 7 bases. CDR3 length: 16 residues. V shed 1 base, J shed 0 bases, and the junction held 4 bases outside the gene matches. Germline CDR1 and CDR2: LGHNA and YSLEER. This chain's CDR3 is CASSQGQAGSTDTQYF. In DNA form, the CDR3 reads TGCGCCAGCAGCCAAGGTCAAGCGGGGAGCACAGATACGCAGTATTTT.

The V call is TRBV4-3, the J call TRBJ2-3; 8 bases agree with TRBD2. Germline CDR1 LGHNA, CDR2 YSLEER. V was clipped by 1 base and J by 4 bases; unmatched bases: 7. This CDR3 region has 16 residues. The CDR3 DNA is TGCGCCAGCAGCCAAGCAACGGGGGGGAGCGCAGATACGCAGTATTTT. It is translated as CASSQATGGSADTQYF.

CDR3 sequence reads: CASRLESISSYEQYF. CDR3 coding DNA: TGTGCCAGCAGATTAGAGTCAATTAGCTCCTACGAGCAGTACTTC. The chain combines TRBV28 with TRBJ2-7; D is ambiguous. V lost 6 bases, J lost 0 bases, and 15 bases lay in between. The CDR3 totals 15 residues. Germline V gene data show CDR1 as MDHEN and CDR2 as SYDVKM.

This clone was counted a few times. V gene TRBV5-1 combines with J gene TRBJ2-5, with 7 bases lining up with TRBD1. The CDR3 is 15 amino acids. Germline trimming cut 0 bases from V and 9 bases from J; bases unmatched to any gene: 11. Germline V gene sequence: CDR1 SGHRS, CDR2 YFSETQ. CDR3 sequence reads: CASSLEQGVRWAQYF. CDR3 nucleotide sequence: TGCGCCAGCAGCTTGGAGCAGGGGGTCCGGTGGGCCCAGTACTTC.

The chain combines TRBV7-2 with TRBJ2-1, with D unclear. V was shortened by 4 bases and J by 0 bases, with 10 bases between the two germline ends. Germline CDR1 is SGHTA and CDR2 is FQGNSA. The CDR3 covers 15 residues. In DNA, the CDR3 is TGTGCCAGCAGCTCCCTGCCGAGCTCCTACAATGAGCAGTTCTTC. It yields the protein CASSSLPSSYNEQFF. The full variable domain, rest sourced from reference TRBV7-2 and TRBJ2-1, is GAGVSQSPSNKVTEKGKDVELRCDPISGHTALYWYRQSLGQGLEFLIYFQGNSAPDKSGLPSDRFSAERTGGSVSTLTIQRTQQEDSAVYLCASSSLPSSYNEQFFGPGTRLTVL.

As to this clone: The DNA is left out, because the CDR3 cannot be placed on it with certainty; the CDR3 is given as TCRdb lists it. The chain has TRBV21-1 and TRBJ2-2; TRBD1 reflects the table's D call only, with no check against the DNA. TRBV21-1 corresponds to a pseudogene. The CDR3 is made up of 15 amino acids, end residues included. The CDR3 loop is CASPVGTGTTGELFF.

The V and J genes are TRBV11-2 and TRBJ1-1; perhaps TRBD1 as D (6 bases). V was trimmed by 3 bases and J by 5 bases, leaving 10 bases between them. This CDR3 region has 13 residues. Per the germline V gene, CDR1 is SGHAT and CDR2 is FQNNGV. This chain's CDR3 is CASSLIRGTEAFF. The CDR3 region has the DNA TGTGCCAGCAGCTTGATTAGGGGGACTGAAGCTTTCTTT.

The chain has TRBV11-2 and TRBJ2-2; D is possibly TRBD2 (6 bases). The germline CDR1 and CDR2 sequences are SGHAT and FQNNGV. This CDR3 comprises 18 residues. The V end was cut by 5 bases, the J end by 0 bases, with 19 bases between. As DNA, the CDR3 is TGTGCCAGCAGCCAACCCATGGAGGGGCCCTCGAACACCGGGGAGCTGTTTTTT. Translation gives CASSQPMEGPSNTGELFF.

The rearrangement uses TRBV7-3 and TRBJ2-3, with D perhaps TRBD2 (5 bases). Germline V gene lookup returns CDR1 SGHTA and CDR2 FQGTGA. Trimming removed 0 bases from V and 1 base from J, with 11 bases in between. CDR3 length: 16 amino acids. The CDR3 is CASSLTSGPGTDTQYF. The CDR3 nucleotides read TGTGCCAGCAGCTTAACGAGCGGACCGGGCACAGATACGCAGTATTTT.

The table lists this clone with a few counts. The chain links TRBV27 to TRBJ1-5, with 9 nucleotides matching TRBD1. The CDR3 spans 15 residues. Germline-derived CDR1 and CDR2 are MNHEY and SMNVEV (reference sequence). V was clipped by 5 bases and J by 3 bases; unmatched bases: 5. The CDR3 nucleotides are TGTGCCAGCAGTGGGGGGACAGGGCCCAATCAGCCCCAGCATTTT. It specifies CASSGGTGPNQPQHF.

The chain employs TRBV9 and TRBJ2-1; D unresolved. Deletions cut 0 bases from V and 0 bases from J, with 7 bases between. The V gene's germline CDR1 is SGDLS and CDR2 YYNGEE. The CDR3 spans 15 residues. The CDR3 region has the DNA TGTGCCAGCAGCGTAGAGCTTGGCTCCTACAATGAGCAGTTCTTC. Its protein product is CASSVELGSYNEQFF.